The rows below give T cell receptor beta chains drawn from one sample of a study of blood T cell repertoires in COVID-19. The method was immunoSEQ multiplex PCR; TCRdb's version includes in-frame clones alone and lacks a portion of them. The data show more than 150,000 clones, less than 90% seen once. The material sequenced was peripheral blood. The receptors derive from a man aged 18 to 30 with active or convalescent COVID-19. The CDR3 runs from the conserved cysteine through the conserved F or W. Fields, in order: D gene, V gene, J gene, CDR3 protein. A D gene is named only where the DNA matches it firmly.

d_call: -
v_call: TRBV2
j_call: TRBJ2-7
cdr3_aa: CASSTKGLGGEQYF

d_call: -
v_call: TRBV5-4
j_call: TRBJ1-1
cdr3_aa: CASSHSGGMMTEAFF

d_call: -
v_call: TRBV19
j_call: TRBJ2-2
cdr3_aa: CASKKLAGYTGELFF

d_call: TRBD1
v_call: TRBV27
j_call: TRBJ2-7
cdr3_aa: CASSRTGAYEQYF

d_call: -
v_call: TRBV30
j_call: TRBJ1-4
cdr3_aa: CAWSVRVNEKLFF

d_call: -
v_call: TRBV4-3
j_call: TRBJ1-3
cdr3_aa: CASSQLQGSGNTIYF

d_call: -
v_call: TRBV5-1
j_call: TRBJ1-3
cdr3_aa: CASSLSRDSGNTIYF

d_call: TRBD1
v_call: TRBV6-5
j_call: TRBJ2-5
cdr3_aa: CASRVLQGAETQYF

d_call: TRBD1
v_call: TRBV7-6
j_call: TRBJ2-2
cdr3_aa: CASSSDRDHANTGELFF

d_call: TRBD1
v_call: TRBV7-8
j_call: TRBJ2-1
cdr3_aa: CASTNRDSFDEQFF

d_call: TRBD2
v_call: TRBV5-6
j_call: TRBJ2-5
cdr3_aa: CASSTRLAGETQYF

d_call: -
v_call: TRBV5-1
j_call: TRBJ2-2
cdr3_aa: CASSPAREPGTGELFF

d_call: TRBD2
v_call: TRBV3-1/TRBV3-2
j_call: TRBJ2-3
cdr3_aa: CASSQERLAGVKQYF

d_call: -
v_call: TRBV25-1
j_call: TRBJ2-5
cdr3_aa: CASSDPRDGGQETQYF

d_call: -
v_call: TRBV28
j_call: TRBJ1-1
cdr3_aa: CASLPLALMNENTEAFF

d_call: -
v_call: TRBV7-9
j_call: TRBJ2-7
cdr3_aa: CASSLAAGVPYEQYF

d_call: TRBD1
v_call: TRBV5-4
j_call: TRBJ1-1
cdr3_aa: CASSWIDRGGTEAFF

d_call: -
v_call: TRBV6-2/TRBV6-3
j_call: TRBJ1-5
cdr3_aa: CASSYVREKNQPQHF

d_call: TRBD1
v_call: TRBV28
j_call: TRBJ1-2
cdr3_aa: CASSFSGGGNGYTF

d_call: -
v_call: TRBV7-2
j_call: TRBJ1-4
cdr3_aa: CASRLGFATNEKLFF

d_call: TRBD2
v_call: TRBV6-5
j_call: TRBJ2-7
cdr3_aa: CASTLAGALYEQYF

d_call: TRBD2
v_call: TRBV7-2
j_call: TRBJ2-5
cdr3_aa: CASSSYSPFIAGAETQYF

d_call: -
v_call: TRBV29-1
j_call: TRBJ2-5
cdr3_aa: CSVDSRGGRETQYF

d_call: -
v_call: TRBV6-1
j_call: TRBJ1-2
cdr3_aa: CASSEVERGPFGYTF

d_call: TRBD2
v_call: TRBV14
j_call: TRBJ2-2
cdr3_aa: CASSLLAGGTGELFF

d_call: -
v_call: TRBV29-1
j_call: TRBJ2-5
cdr3_aa: CSVEGRGLETQYF

d_call: -
v_call: TRBV5-1
j_call: TRBJ1-2
cdr3_aa: CASSFGPEGGYTF

d_call: TRBD1
v_call: TRBV14
j_call: TRBJ2-7
cdr3_aa: CASSPTGGKSSYEQYF

d_call: TRBD1
v_call: TRBV28
j_call: TRBJ1-5
cdr3_aa: CASRPDRGSNQPQHF

d_call: -
v_call: TRBV6-5
j_call: TRBJ2-2
cdr3_aa: CASVYGRLETGELFF

d_call: -
v_call: TRBV6-2/TRBV6-3
j_call: TRBJ1-2
cdr3_aa: CASSSTDYGYTF

d_call: -
v_call: TRBV19
j_call: TRBJ2-6
cdr3_aa: CASSIGSVSGANVLTF

d_call: TRBD2
v_call: TRBV19
j_call: TRBJ2-2
cdr3_aa: CASAGRIGELFF

d_call: -
v_call: TRBV5-1
j_call: TRBJ1-1
cdr3_aa: CASSSYRMNTEAFF

d_call: -
v_call: TRBV9
j_call: TRBJ1-2
cdr3_aa: CASSVVGNYGYTF

d_call: -
v_call: TRBV4-1
j_call: TRBJ2-1
cdr3_aa: CASSQPWGDEQFF

d_call: -
v_call: TRBV10-3
j_call: TRBJ2-3
cdr3_aa: CAIKEGASTDTQYF

d_call: TRBD1
v_call: TRBV2
j_call: TRBJ1-1
cdr3_aa: CASRRNRGLNTEAFF

d_call: TRBD1
v_call: TRBV5-1
j_call: TRBJ1-2
cdr3_aa: CASSGQGAYGYTF

d_call: -
v_call: TRBV5-5
j_call: TRBJ1-1
cdr3_aa: CASSFVGRQDTEAFF

d_call: -
v_call: TRBV5-1
j_call: TRBJ2-5
cdr3_aa: CASSPTPGLTYQETQYF

d_call: -
v_call: TRBV15
j_call: TRBJ2-7
cdr3_aa: CATSRDRGGRGAYEQYF

d_call: -
v_call: TRBV19
j_call: TRBJ1-1
cdr3_aa: CASSPRTTGNTEAFF